A selection of T cell receptor beta chains follows, all from one sample in a study of identical twins. TCRdb itself ran the 5' RACE reads through MiXCR, one entry per CDR3 protein. The sample has 260,000 or so distinct CDR3 sequences, 6% to 8% seen once. These data were also reused for a study on yellow fever vaccine responses in identical twins.

Sequenced material: CD8+ T cells sorted from blood. These receptors were collected from a young woman in good health. Each CDR3 is given with its conserved first and last residue.

v_gene	CDR3aa
TRBV19	CASTLIPGQWETQYF
TRBV6-1	CASREANRNTEAFF
TRBV7-9	CASSNPNSQAKNIQYF
TRBV7-6	CASSPGLAAYEQYF
TRBV3-1	CASSQGLGSQETQYF
TRBV15	CATSRDTSGGDTQYF
TRBV9	CASSVGGTQYF
TRBV7-8	CASSLAGGRQPQHF
TRBV3-1	CASSQDPIGVGTEAFF
TRBV4-2	CASSQVLTGSYNEQFF
TRBV12-3/TRBV12-4	CASSPSGGAGNEQFF
TRBV4-1	CASSHDSQDEQFF
TRBV7-3	CASSSHIAQTVAPGELFF
TRBV9	CASSGRDGGDNEQFF
TRBV6-1	CASSPDRGGEKLFF
TRBV4-2	CASSQDPAGGTGELFF
TRBV14	CASSPGTISNIQYF
TRBV7-9	CASSLPPDEQFF
TRBV24-1	CATSDYGQRETQYF
TRBV25-1	CASSAGRGGETQYF
TRBV12-3/TRBV12-4	CASRSTDTQYF
TRBV12-3/TRBV12-4	CASSLAGWDNEQFF
TRBV28	CASSPGQKRQETQYF
TRBV7-8	CASSSFDEYYGYTF
TRBV6-1	CASSPTENAYEQYF
TRBV29-1	CSVRIPVQGFYNEQFF
TRBV7-9	CASSVTGSNSPLHF
TRBV7-9	CASSLNQGVNTEAFF
TRBV4-1	CASSRQETNQPQHF
TRBV12-3/TRBV12-4	CASSLRESDTEAFF
TRBV27	CASKTRDRPTDTQYF
TRBV7-2	CASSLVDTEPYEQYF
TRBV12-3/TRBV12-4	CASSLQGRQGEQFF
TRBV24-1	CATGTGAADEQYF
TRBV18	CASSPQNDRGPYYSYNEQFF
TRBV5-1	CASSLEGGPYEQYF
TRBV2	CASSEAGPGYEQYF
TRBV6-4	CASSDFPGTSGTVEQFF
TRBV4-2	CASSQTDNSPLHF
TRBV6-1	CASRPRQRGTEAFF
TRBV19	CASSKGTDTQYF
TRBV27	CASSNGLSGGNEQFF
TRBV12-3/TRBV12-4	CASSLYGGEYEQYF
TRBV10-2	CASSEEAGASGHYEQFF
TRBV7-9	CASSLAGTGADEQYF
TRBV4-2	CASSQQLAADGELFF